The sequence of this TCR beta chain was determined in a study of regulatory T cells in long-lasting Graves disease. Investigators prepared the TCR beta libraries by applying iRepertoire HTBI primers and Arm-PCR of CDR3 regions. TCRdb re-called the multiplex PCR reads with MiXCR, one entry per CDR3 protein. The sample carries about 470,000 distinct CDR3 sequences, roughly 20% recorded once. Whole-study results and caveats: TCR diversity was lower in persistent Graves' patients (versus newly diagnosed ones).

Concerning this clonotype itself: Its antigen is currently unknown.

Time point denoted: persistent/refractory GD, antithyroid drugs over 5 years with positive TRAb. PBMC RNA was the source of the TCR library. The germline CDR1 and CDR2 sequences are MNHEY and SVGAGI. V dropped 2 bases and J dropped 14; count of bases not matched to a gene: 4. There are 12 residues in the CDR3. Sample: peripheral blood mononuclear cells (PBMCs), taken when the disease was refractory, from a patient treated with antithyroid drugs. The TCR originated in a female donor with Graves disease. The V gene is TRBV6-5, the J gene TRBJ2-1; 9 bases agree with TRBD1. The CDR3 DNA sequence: TGTGCCAGCAGTTACAGGACAGGGGATAAGTTCTTC. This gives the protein CASSYRTGDKFF.